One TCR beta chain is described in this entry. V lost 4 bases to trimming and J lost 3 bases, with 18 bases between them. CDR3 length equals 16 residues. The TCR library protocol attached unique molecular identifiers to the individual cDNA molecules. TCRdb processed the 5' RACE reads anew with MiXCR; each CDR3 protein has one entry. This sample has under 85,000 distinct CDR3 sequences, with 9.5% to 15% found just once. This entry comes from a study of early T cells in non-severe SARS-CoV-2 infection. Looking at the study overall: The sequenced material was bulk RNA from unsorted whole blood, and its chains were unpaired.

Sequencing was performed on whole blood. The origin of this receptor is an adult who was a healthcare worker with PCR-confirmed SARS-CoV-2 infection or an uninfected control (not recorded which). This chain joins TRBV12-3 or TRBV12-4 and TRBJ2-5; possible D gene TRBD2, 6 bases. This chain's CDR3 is CASSSQLAWDKETQYF. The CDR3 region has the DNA TGTGCCAGCAGTTCCCAACTAGCATGGGATAAAGAGACCCAGTACTTC.